The next 4 T cell receptor beta chains were all read from a single sample in a study of PD-L1 blockade in urothelial cancer (dated by TCRdb to 2015 to 2018). The library was obtained by the immunoSEQ multiplex PCR assay. Not all clones reach the TCRdb copy of this immuneACCESS table, which keeps in-frame sequences only. Checked studies attribute under half of the gap to unresolved V genes and leave the rest unexplained. In all, the sample holds 100,000 to 150,000 clones, and 65% to 85% of those were seen once. The ten largest clones add up to 3.2% of the sample. This specimen's time point label, interpreted: pretreatment peripheral blood. Sequencing was performed on PBMCs, taken around atezolizumab (anti-PD-L1) treatment. Source of these receptors: a man over 45 with urothelial cancer.

V and J are TRBV28 and TRBJ1-5, with 7 bases that match TRBD1. Looked up from germline, CDR1 is MDHEN and CDR2 is SYDVKM. This CDR3 region has 13 residues. With 6 bases clipped from V and 10 bases from J, the junction kept 9 bases outside the gene matches. The CDR3 loop reads CASRGQATLPQHF. CDR3 coding DNA: TGTGCCAGCAGAGGACAGGCAACCCTACCCCAGCATTTT.

This clone was seen once. The chain is built from TRBV28 and TRBJ1-1, with a tentative D call TRBD1 (6 bases). Trimming removed 6 bases from V and 2 bases from J, with 13 bases in between. From germline, CDR1 is MDHEN and CDR2 SYDVKM. This CDR3 is built from 14 residues. This chain's CDR3 is CASSRRTANTEAFF. The CDR3 DNA sequence: TGTGCCAGCAGCCGACGGACAGCAAACACTGAAGCTTTCTTT. The full variable domain, its missing parts supplied by reference TRBV28 and TRBJ1-1, is DVKVTQSSRYLVKRTGEKVFLECVQDMDHENMFWYRQDPGLGLRLIYFSYDVKMKEKGDIPEGYSVSREKKERFSLILESASTNQTSMYLCASSRRTANTEAFFGQGTRLTVV.

This clone was seen just once. The genes are TRBV19 and TRBJ1-6; D unclear. This CDR3 spans 14 amino acids. Germline loops: CDR1 LNHDA, CDR2 SQIVND (reference sequence). Trimming took 5 bases from V and 9 from J, leaving 14 bases between them. The CDR3 DNA is TGTGCCAGTAGTCTTGGGTCGGAGAGTTCACCCCTCCACTTT. It specifies CASSLGSESSPLHF.

The chain combines TRBV7-9 with TRBJ1-1, with unresolved D. This CDR3 spans 16 amino acids. In germline, CDR1 is SEHNR, CDR2 FQNEAQ (reference sequence). Trimming took 5 bases from V and 1 from J, leaving 17 bases between them. In DNA form, the CDR3 reads TGTGCCAGCAGCCACAAGGTTTCCGGGAAGAACACTGAAGCTTTCTTT. Its translation: CASSHKVSGKNTEAFF.